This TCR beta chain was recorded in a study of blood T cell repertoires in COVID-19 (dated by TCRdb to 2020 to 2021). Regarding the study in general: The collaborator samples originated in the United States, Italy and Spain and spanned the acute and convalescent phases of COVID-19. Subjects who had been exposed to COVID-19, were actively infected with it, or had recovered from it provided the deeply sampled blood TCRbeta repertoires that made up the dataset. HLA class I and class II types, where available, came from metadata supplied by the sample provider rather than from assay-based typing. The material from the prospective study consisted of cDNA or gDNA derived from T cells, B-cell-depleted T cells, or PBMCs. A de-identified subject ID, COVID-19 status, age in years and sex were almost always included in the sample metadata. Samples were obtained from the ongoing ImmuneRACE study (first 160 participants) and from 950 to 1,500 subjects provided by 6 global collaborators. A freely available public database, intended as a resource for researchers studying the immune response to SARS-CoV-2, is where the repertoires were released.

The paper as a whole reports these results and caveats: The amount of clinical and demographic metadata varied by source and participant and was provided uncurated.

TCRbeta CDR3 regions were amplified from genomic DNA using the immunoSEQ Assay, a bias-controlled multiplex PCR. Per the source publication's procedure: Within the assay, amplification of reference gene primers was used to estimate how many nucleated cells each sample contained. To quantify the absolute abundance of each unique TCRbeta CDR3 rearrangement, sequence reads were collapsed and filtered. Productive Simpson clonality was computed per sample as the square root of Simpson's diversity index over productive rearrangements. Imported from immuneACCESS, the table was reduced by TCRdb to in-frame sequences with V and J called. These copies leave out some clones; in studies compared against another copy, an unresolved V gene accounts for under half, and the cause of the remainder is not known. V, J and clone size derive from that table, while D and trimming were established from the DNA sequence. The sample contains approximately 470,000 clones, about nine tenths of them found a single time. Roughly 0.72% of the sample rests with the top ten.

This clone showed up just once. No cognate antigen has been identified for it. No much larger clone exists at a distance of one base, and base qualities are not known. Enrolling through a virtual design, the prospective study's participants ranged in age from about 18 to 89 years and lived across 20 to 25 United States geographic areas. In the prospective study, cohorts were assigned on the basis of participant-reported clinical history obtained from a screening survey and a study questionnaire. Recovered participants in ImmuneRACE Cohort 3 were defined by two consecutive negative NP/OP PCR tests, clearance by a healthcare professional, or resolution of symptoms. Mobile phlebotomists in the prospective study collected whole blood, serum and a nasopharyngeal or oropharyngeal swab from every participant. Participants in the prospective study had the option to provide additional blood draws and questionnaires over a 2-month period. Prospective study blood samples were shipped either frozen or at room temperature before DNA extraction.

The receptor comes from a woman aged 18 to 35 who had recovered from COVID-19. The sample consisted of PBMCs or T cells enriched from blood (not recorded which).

The CDR3 loop reads CASSLSGVNYGYTF. The DNA sequence reads TGTGCCAGCAGCTTGTCAGGGGTAAACTATGGCTACACCTTC. This sequence uses TRBV5-6 and TRBJ1-2; perhaps TRBD1 is the D gene, with 6 bases matching. The germline V gene encodes CDR1 SGHDT and CDR2 YYEEEE. The CDR3 covers 14 residues, taking in both the cysteine and the phenylalanine. Here the CDR3 DNA is all that survives: 42 bases in frame from base 1. V was cut back by 1 base and J by 2 bases, leaving a gap of 9 bases between them.